Sequencing of this TCR beta chain was carried out in a study of T cell responses to AZD1222 COVID-19 vaccine. Findings of the study overall: Reports say nearly half of spike-specific TCRs go after unmutated variant regions. All repertoire sampling was performed exclusively after the peak T cell response.

With regard to this clone: Its antigen remains unknown.

Produced via immunoSEQ multiplex PCR; TCRdb's table is partial and in-frame only. Among 75,000 to 100,000 clones listed, approximately 90% were seen once. Germline V lookup: CDR1 ENHRY, CDR2 SYGVKD. V was clipped by 2 bases and J by 7 bases, with 14 bases between them. This CDR3 has 14 residues. The chain carries TRBV10-3 and TRBJ1-2; D is ambiguous. This receptor was identified in an adult in good health. Specimen: peripheral blood, collected on day 0 of AZD1222 vaccination. CDR3 nucleotides: TGTGCCATCAGTGAGAGTAGGCAAGACGGTGGCTACACCTTC. Its protein is CAISESRQDGGYTF.